The clone carrying this TCR beta chain was observed many times. As yet, its antigen is unknown. Healthy Caucasian individuals made up all the donors. These data are taken from a study of identical twins. Study-level results: Memory repertoires showed no such pattern, whereas abundant cord blood beta clonotypes carried fewer insertions.

TCRdb passed the 5' RACE reads through MiXCR, listing each CDR3 protein once. The table has approximately 500,000 distinct CDR3 sequences, 20% to 30% seen once. Per the germline V gene, CDR1 is SGHVS and CDR2 is FNYEAQ. Trimming removed 3 bases from V and 9 bases from J; junction bases left unmatched: 11. This CDR3 is built from 15 residues. These sequences were also reported in another study, on T cells expressing NK-cell markers. That paper notes: There were a handful of donors in whom these clonotypes also led the CD3+CD56-NKG2C+ fraction. Uncertainty persisted over the HCMV specificity of expanded NKG2C+ T cell clones.

The sequencing sample was made of CD4+ T cells sorted from blood. The chain uses TRBV7-6 and TRBJ2-1, with TRBD2 identical over 7 bases. This receptor was taken from a woman under 30 in good health. In DNA, the CDR3 is TGTGCCAGCAGCTTGGCGGGAGATAATCAGGGTGAGCAGTTCTTC. Protein sequence: CASSLAGDNQGEQFF.